This entry is about one T cell receptor beta chain. This receptor's antigen is unknown. The sample holds no much larger clone one base away, and base qualities are not on file. This sample was included in a study of control samples from healthy donors and cancer patients (dated by TCRdb to the early 2020s). The method behind the library was the immunoSEQ multiplex PCR assay. TCRdb provides this immuneACCESS table in a form limited to in-frame rearrangements. Some clones are lacking; in checked studies, under half of them reflect an unresolved V gene, and why the rest are absent is not known. For this sample the table gives 150,000 or so clones, of which around nine tenths were detected only once. Approximately 1.8% of the sample rests with the top ten. From its cysteine to its phenylalanine, the CDR3 spans 12 amino acids. The kept DNA is CDR3 alone, 36 bases in frame from the first base. V loses 4 bases, J loses 8 bases, and the germline ends lie 11 bases apart. The germline V gene (reference sequence) sets CDR1 to SEHNR and CDR2 to FQNEAQ.

This TCR came from a man between 18 and 29 years old in good health. The V and J genes are TRBV7-9 and TRBJ1-1; no confident D gene assignment can be made. Material for sequencing was blood. The CDR3 protein: CASSSGRNEAFF. The nucleotide sequence reads TGTGCCAGCAGCTCCGGACGGAACGAAGCTTTCTTT.